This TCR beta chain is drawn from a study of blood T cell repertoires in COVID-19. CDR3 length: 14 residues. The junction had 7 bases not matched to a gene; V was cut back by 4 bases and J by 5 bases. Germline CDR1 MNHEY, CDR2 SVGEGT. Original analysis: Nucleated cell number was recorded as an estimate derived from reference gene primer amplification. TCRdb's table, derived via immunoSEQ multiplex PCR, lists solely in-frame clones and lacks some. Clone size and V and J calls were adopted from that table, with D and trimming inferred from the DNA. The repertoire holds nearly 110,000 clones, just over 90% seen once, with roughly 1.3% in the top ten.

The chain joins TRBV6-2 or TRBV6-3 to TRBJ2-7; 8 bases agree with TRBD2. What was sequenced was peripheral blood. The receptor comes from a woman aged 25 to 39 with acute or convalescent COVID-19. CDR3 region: CASSSSGGINEQYF. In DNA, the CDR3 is TGTGCCAGCAGTTCCTCGGGGGGGATAAACGAGCAGTACTTC.